Below are 32 T cell receptor beta chains sequenced from a single sample in a study of regulatory T cells in long-lasting Graves disease. The TCR beta library used iRepertoire HTBI primers with Arm-PCR amplification of CDR3. TCRdb ran MiXCR on the multiplex PCR reads and lists one entry per CDR3 protein. The sample lists a few hundred thousand distinct CDR3 sequences, less than 25% occurring once. Noted time point: persistent/refractory GD, antithyroid drugs over 5 years with positive TRAb. Extracted RNA from PBMCs served as the source of the TCR library. Material: peripheral blood mononuclear cells (PBMCs), obtained when the disease was refractory, from a patient treated with antithyroid drugs. The source is a female donor with Graves disease.

In its sample, this clonotype was seen many times. This chain links TRBV2 with TRBJ1-6; 9 positions match TRBD1. The V gene end was trimmed by 6 bases and the J gene end by 7 bases; junction bases not matched to a gene: 4. The germline CDR1 and CDR2 sequences are SNHLY and FYNNEI. The CDR3 sequence is 14 residues long. The CDR3 DNA is TGTGCCAGCAGCCGCGACAGGGGGAATTCACCCCTCCACTTT. Translating gives CASSRDRGNSPLHF.

This clonotype was counted at least ten times. The chain combines TRBV7-8 with TRBJ1-1; D gene ambiguous. The CDR3 is made up of 11 amino acids. From germline, CDR1 is SGHVS and CDR2 FQNEAQ. Between the trimmed V and J ends, which lost 5 bases and 6 bases, there was a span of 7 bases. Here the CDR3 reads CASSGQAEAFF. Written as DNA, the CDR3 is TGTGCCAGCAGCGGGCAGGCTGAAGCTTTCTTT.

The J gene is TRBJ1-1, the V gene TRBV20-1; unclear D gene. CDR3 size: 12 residues. From germline, CDR1 is DFQATT and CDR2 SNEGSKA (reference sequence). Between the trimmed V and J ends, which lost 0 bases and 3 bases, there was a span of 5 bases. Written as DNA, the CDR3 is TGCAGTGCTAGAGATCCCGACACTGAAGCTTTCTTT. It translates to CSARDPDTEAFF.

V is TRBV20-1 and J is TRBJ2-7; D unclear. CDR3 length: 12 amino acids. Germline V gene data show CDR1 as DFQATT and CDR2 as SNEGSKA (reference sequence). V shed 6 bases and J shed 4 bases, with 13 bases lying between them. The CDR3 region has the DNA TGCAGTGCCATCCCCGGGTTTTACGAGCAGTACTTC. It encodes CSAIPGFYEQYF.

The J gene is TRBJ1-1, the V gene TRBV6-1, with D maybe TRBD1 (6 bases). The CDR3 covers 17 residues. The V end was cut by 6 bases, the J end by 0 bases, with 20 bases between. Per the germline V gene, CDR1 is MNHNS and CDR2 is SASEGT. CDR3 region: CASSRARGAPMNTEAFF. In DNA form, the CDR3 reads TGTGCCAGCAGCCGGGCGAGGGGGGCACCCATGAACACTGAAGCTTTCTTT.

This clonotype appeared a few times. The chain combines TRBV20-1 with TRBJ2-7; possibly TRBD2 for D (7 bases). The CDR3 length is 13 residues. Between the trimmed V and J ends, which lost 5 bases and 2 bases, there was a span of 13 bases. Per the germline V gene, CDR1 is DFQATT and CDR2 is SNEGSKA (reference sequence). The DNA of the CDR3 is TGCAGTGCTGGGGGCGGGAGAGCCTACGAGCAGTACTTC. Protein sequence: CSAGGGRAYEQYF.

The chain is built from TRBV7-2 and TRBJ2-6; 7 positions agree with TRBD1. The CDR3 has 15 residues. In germline, CDR1 is SGHTA, CDR2 FQGNSA. The trim removed 6 bases at V and 2 bases at J, leaving 4 bases unmatched. CDR3: CASRPTGAGANVLTF. DNA of the CDR3: TGTGCCAGCAGGCCAACAGGGGCTGGGGCCAACGTCCTGACTTTC.

The chain joins TRBV25-1 to TRBJ1-1; a possible D gene is TRBD1 (5 bases). This CDR3 region has 15 residues. V was cut by 6 bases and J by 2 bases, with 16 bases left in between. CDR1 and CDR2 from the germline V gene are MGHDK and SYGVNS. The CDR3 region is CASRSPGHSNTEAFF. The DNA of the CDR3 is TGTGCCAGCAGGAGCCCGGGGCACTCAAACACTGAAGCTTTCTTT. Looking up the rest from reference TRBV25-1 and TRBJ1-1 gives the full variable domain: EADIYQTPRYLVIGTGKKITLECSQTMGHDKMYWYQQDPGMELHLIHYSYGVNSTEKGDLSSESTVSRIRTEHFPLTLESARPSHTSQYLCASRSPGHSNTEAFFGQGTRLTVV.

There are a few counts of this clonotype. This CDR3 reads CASSPSPGSGNTIYF. The CDR3 DNA is TGTGCCAGCAGCCCAAGCCCGGGATCTGGAAACACCATATATTTT. This chain links TRBV7-7 with TRBJ1-3; D remains unclear. Trimming left V 5 bases short and J 1 base short, with 12 bases between. Per the germline V gene, CDR1 is SSHAT and CDR2 is FNYEAQ (reference sequence). The CDR3 runs to 15 residues. Full variable domain (outside the CDR3, taken from reference TRBV7-7 and TRBJ1-3): GAGVSQSPRYKVTKRGQDVTLRCDPISSHATLYWYQQALGQGPEFLTYFNYEAQPDKSGLPSDRFSAERPEGSISTLTIQRTEQRDSAMYRCASSPSPGSGNTIYFGEGSWLTVV.

This clonotype was seen more than once but under ten times. The rearrangement uses TRBV28 and TRBJ2-1; a possible D gene is TRBD2 (5 bases). Germline-derived CDR1 and CDR2 are MDHEN and SYDVKM. The CDR3 has 18 amino acids. Trimming pared 1 base from V and 0 bases from J, leaving 16 bases between. CDR3 DNA: TGTGCCAGCAGTTTATTCGGAGGCCCGGGATACTCCTACAATGAGCAGTTCTTC. This encodes CASSLFGGPGYSYNEQFF. The full variable domain, in which reference TRBV28 and TRBJ2-1 provide the parts outside the CDR3, is DVKVTQSSRYLVKRTGEKVFLECVQDMDHENMFWYRQDPGLGLRLIYFSYDVKMKEKGDIPEGYSVSREKKERFSLILESASTNQTSMYLCASSLFGGPGYSYNEQFFGPGTRLTVL.

The rearrangement joins TRBV5-1 to TRBJ2-7; TRBD1 or TRBD2 may be the D gene (5 bases each). The CDR3 is 13 amino acids. CDR1 is SGHRS and CDR2 is YFSETQ in the germline V gene. V lost 2 bases to trimming and J lost 4 bases, with 10 bases between them. The CDR3 DNA reads as TGCGCCAGCAGCTTCCCGGGGCGGTACGAGCAGTACTTC. It is translated as CASSFPGRYEQYF.

This clonotype was found a few times. The gene calls are TRBV14 and TRBJ1-2; D is undetermined. The CDR3 is made up of 14 amino acids. The V end lost 4 bases, the J end lost 8 bases, and 17 bases lay between the germline ends. CDR1 is SGHDN, CDR2 FVKESK, per germline. The CDR3 spells CASSPQRGTSGYTF. CDR3 DNA sequence: TGTGCCAGCAGCCCACAGCGGGGAACGTCCGGCTACACCTTC.

This clonotype was detected many times. This chain joins TRBV2 and TRBJ1-1; D gene ambiguous. The CDR3 spans 14 residues. CDR1 is SNHLY and CDR2 is FYNNEI in the germline V gene. V was pared by 6 bases and J by 0 bases, with 11 bases between. The CDR3 loop is CASSEQIMNTEAFF. The CDR3 DNA reads as TGTGCCAGCAGCGAACAGATAATGAACACTGAAGCTTTCTTT.

The rearrangement links TRBV5-1 to TRBJ1-1; D gene unclear. CDR1 is SGHRS, CDR2 YFSETQ, per germline. V lost 3 bases to trimming and J lost 1 base, with 19 bases between them. The CDR3 is 17 amino acids. DNA for the CDR3: TGCGCCAGCAGCTGGACTTGGGTGGGGAGGGAGAACACTGAAGCTTTCTTT. It codes for CASSWTWVGRENTEAFF.

Many counts were recorded for this clonotype. This chain connects TRBV6-4 to TRBJ1-1, with D possibly TRBD1 on 5 matching bases. CDR1 and CDR2 from the germline V gene are MRHNA and SNTAGT. Deletions cut 3 bases from V and 6 bases from J, with 11 bases between. The CDR3 length is 13 residues. The CDR3 DNA is TGTGCCAGCAGTGAAGGGGAGACGGCTGAAGCTTTCTTT. Its protein product is CASSEGETAEAFF.

This clonotype appeared a few times. V usage is TRBV15 and J usage is TRBJ2-5; D might be TRBD2 (6 bases). The CDR3 consists of 15 residues. Germline V gives CDR1 LNHNV, CDR2 YYDKDF (reference sequence). Trimming cost V 2 bases and J 3 bases, with 13 bases left between them. The CDR3 DNA reads as TGTGCCACCAGCAGACCCCAGGGAGGAAAAGAGACCCAGTACTTC. It translates to CATSRPQGGKETQYF.

For this clonotype: A read error may explain this, as a much larger clone is one base away. The chain uses TRBV28 and TRBJ1-2; maybe TRBD1 (5 bases). The CDR3 has 13 amino acids. Germline CDR1 and CDR2: MDHEN and SYDVKM. Here the CDR3 DNA reads TGTTCCAGCAGTTTATCGAACGGGGGTAGCTACACCTTC. This sequence encodes CSSSLSNGGSYTF.

This clonotype was recorded a few times. This rearrangement joins TRBV10-3 to TRBJ2-7; D perhaps matches TRBD1 (5 bases). Germline-derived CDR1 and CDR2 are ENHRY and SYGVKD. V was trimmed by 10 bases and J by 3 bases, leaving 10 bases between them. The CDR3 consists of 11 residues. CDR3 DNA: TGTGCCACCCTGGACAACTACGAGCAGTACTTC. Amino acids: CATLDNYEQYF.

The chain joins TRBV18 to TRBJ1-1, with D uncertain. This CDR3 has 13 residues. Germline V gene data show CDR1 as KGHSH and CDR2 as LQKENI. V dropped 2 bases and J dropped 7 bases, with 11 bases sitting between them. CDR3 in amino acids: CASSPTNKGEAFF. CDR3 bases: TGTGCCAGCTCACCAACTAATAAAGGTGAAGCTTTCTTT.

A remark on this clonotype: A junction boundary mismatches the germline segment, possibly from a read error. The V gene is TRBV25-1, the J gene TRBJ2-7; D gene unclear. This CDR3 comprises 12 residues. Germline V gene sequence: CDR1 MGHDK, CDR2 SYGVNS. In nucleotides, the CDR3 is TGTGTCAGCAGTGAACCCCCAAACGAGCAGTACTTC. It specifies CVSSEPPNEQYF.

This clonotype was seen many times. CDR3 loop: CSARKGQAPQEKLFF. The CDR3 DNA is TGCAGTGCTAGAAAGGGACAGGCTCCGCAGGAAAAACTGTTTTTT. V usage is TRBV20-1 and J usage is TRBJ1-4; 8 bases map to TRBD1. The CDR3 loop spans 15 amino acids. Unmatched junction bases numbered 10, after V lost 2 bases and J lost 8 bases. In germline, CDR1 is DFQATT, CDR2 SNEGSKA (reference sequence).

This sequence joins TRBV20-1 and TRBJ2-2, with 9 bases aligning to TRBD2. V dropped 3 bases and J dropped 0; count of bases not matched to a gene: 17. CDR1 is DFQATT, CDR2 SNEGSKA, per germline (reference sequence). The CDR3 has 20 amino acids. The CDR3 coding sequence is TGCAGTGCTAGCGGCCCCGGGACAGTTTTAGCGGGAGCGAACACCGGGGAGCTGTTTTTT. It yields the protein CSASGPGTVLAGANTGELFF.

This clonotype came up a few times. The rearrangement links TRBV2 to TRBJ2-1, with 7 positions matching TRBD2. The germline V gene encodes CDR1 SNHLY and CDR2 FYNNEI. Germline trimming cut 10 bases from V and 8 bases from J; bases unmatched to any gene: 17. There are 15 residues in the CDR3. The DNA of the CDR3 is TGTGCCACCACGACTATGGCCCGACTAGCCGATGAGCAGTTCTTC. Its protein is CATTTMARLADEQFF.

A few counts support this clonotype. The gene calls are TRBV7-9 and TRBJ1-4; D may be TRBD1 (5 bases). CDR1 and CDR2 from the germline V gene are SEHNR and FQNEAQ (reference sequence). This CDR3 spans 17 amino acids. Trimming took off 5 bases at V and 4 bases at J, with 20 bases between the two ends. The CDR3 nucleotides are TGTGCCAGCAGCCCCCTCCGACACGGGGGGATTAATGAAAAACTGTTTTTT. The encoded protein is CASSPLRHGGINEKLFF.

This clonotype was seen ten or more times. This chain links TRBV3-1 with TRBJ2-7; D unclear. Germline CDR1 is LGHDT and CDR2 is YNNKEL (reference sequence). V was shortened by 3 bases and J by 1 base, with 4 bases between the two germline ends. The CDR3 runs 12 residues. CDR3: CASSQGSYEQYF. Here the CDR3 DNA reads TGTGCCAGCAGCCAGGGTTCCTACGAGCAGTACTTC.

This clonotype occurred a few times. The chain recombines TRBV12-3 or TRBV12-4 with TRBJ2-1; 7 nucleotides match TRBD2. With 5 bases clipped from V and 3 bases from J, the junction kept 1 base outside the gene matches. The CDR3 spans 13 residues. This CDR3 is CASSRDYYNEQFF. The CDR3, as DNA: TGTGCCAGCAGTAGGGACTACTACAATGAGCAGTTCTTC.

In nucleotides, the CDR3 is TGTGCCACCAGCAGAGAGGATAGCGGCTACACCTTC. Translation: CATSREDSGYTF. V gene TRBV15 combines with J gene TRBJ1-2, with unresolved D. Germline CDR1 and CDR2: LNHNV and YYDKDF (reference sequence). Trimming stripped 0 bases from V and 8 bases from J, with 7 bases between. The CDR3 consists of 12 residues.

The rearrangement joins TRBV19 to TRBJ2-1; D is perhaps TRBD1 (6 bases). The CDR3 runs to 13 residues. Germline V gene sequence: CDR1 LNHDA, CDR2 SQIVND (reference sequence). Trimming shortened V by 9 bases and J by 6 bases, and 15 bases separated the two germline ends. CDR3 coding DNA: TGTGCCAGCTCCGGGACAACCTCCAATGAGCAGTTCTTC. Amino acids: CASSGTTSNEQFF.

In nucleotides, the CDR3 is TGTGCCAGCAGTGAACGGACTAGCGGGGCCGGAGAGACCCAGTACTTC. Translation: CASSERTSGAGETQYF. The J gene is TRBJ2-5, the V gene TRBV2; 12 bases match TRBD2. CDR1 is SNHLY, CDR2 FYNNEI, per germline. V gave up 2 bases and J gave up 4 bases; unmatched junction bases: 5. The CDR3 runs to 16 residues.

This clonotype has only a few counts. A much larger clone lies a single base off, so this may be a read error. The CDR3 DNA reads as TGTGCCAGCAGCTCCCTTTTCCAATTTCTTGCGGCGGGAATACAAGAGACCCAGCACTTC. Its protein product is CASSSLFQFLAAGIQETQHF. The chain joins TRBV11-2 to TRBJ2-5; D is possibly TRBD2 (6 bases). Germline lookup yields CDR1 SGHAT and CDR2 FQNNGV. This CDR3 has 20 amino acids.

Many counts were recorded for this clonotype. V and J are TRBV7-2 and TRBJ1-2; 8 nucleotides line up with TRBD1. The germline V gene has CDR1 SGHTA and CDR2 FQGNSA. This CDR3 is 17 amino acids long. V trimming: 0 bases; J trimming: 4 bases; junction bases outside the gene matches: 10. For the CDR3, the DNA is TGTGCCAGCAGCTTAGCGATACTCCAGGGGGCGGCCTATGGCTACACCTTC. Residues: CASSLAILQGAAYGYTF. Combining the CDR3 with reference TRBV7-2 and TRBJ1-2 gives the whole variable domain GAGVSQSPSNKVTEKGKDVELRCDPISGHTALYWYRQSLGQGLEFLIYFQGNSAPDKSGLPSDRFSAERTGGSVSTLTIQRTQQEDSAVYLCASSLAILQGAAYGYTFGSGTRLTVV.

This sequence joins TRBV19 and TRBJ1-1; D remains ambiguous. Trimming removed 5 bases from V and 2 bases from J, with 9 bases in between. Germline V gene data show CDR1 as LNHDA and CDR2 as SQIVND (reference sequence). CDR3 length: 13 amino acids. As DNA, the CDR3 is TGTGCCAGTAGTCAAAAGACTAACACTGAAGCTTTCTTT. This sequence encodes CASSQKTNTEAFF.